These 24 T cell receptor beta chains were sequenced from one sample in a study of CD8+ T cells in alopecia areata. Isolated RNA was reverse transcribed into cDNA used as the sequencing template. Using immunoSEQ multiplex PCR, the repertoire was profiled, and TCRdb retains in-frame clones only, with some absent. The repertoire holds roughly 150,000 clones, with around 57% as singletons. The sample consisted of CD4+ T cells sorted from blood. The receptor set was obtained from a human donor in good health.

The chain couples TRBV29-1 to TRBJ1-1; perhaps TRBD1 as D (5 bases). Between the trimmed V and J ends, which lost 6 bases and 0 bases, there was a span of 14 bases. CDR3 length equals 14 residues. Germline V gene data show CDR1 as SQVTM and CDR2 as ANQGSEA. CDR3 DNA: TGCAGCGTCCCGGGGGGACTCCTGAACACTGAAGCTTTCTTT. It encodes CSVPGGLLNTEAFF.

The genes are TRBV2 and TRBJ1-2; TRBD1 is a possible D gene (5 bases). Trimming pared 10 bases from V and 7 bases from J, leaving 13 bases between. Germline loops: CDR1 SNHLY, CDR2 FYNNEI. This CDR3 contains 11 residues. The DNA for the CDR3 is TGTGCCATCCGGGGGAATAGTGGCTACACCTTC. Residues: CAIRGNSGYTF.

This chain connects TRBV5-6 to TRBJ2-1, with D possibly being TRBD1 (6 bases). Between the trimmed V and J ends, which lost 0 bases and 8 bases, there was a span of 12 bases. The CDR3 length is 14 residues. The V gene's germline CDR1 is SGHDT and CDR2 YYEEEE. This CDR3 reads CASSLVQGEYEQFF. The DNA of the CDR3 is TGTGCCAGCAGCTTGGTACAGGGTGAGTATGAGCAGTTCTTC. The variable domain in full, completed from reference TRBV5-6 and TRBJ2-1, reads DAGVTQSPTHLIKTRGQQVTLRCSPKSGHDTVSWYQQALGQGPQFIFQYYEEEERQRGNFPDRFSGHQFPNYSSELNVNALLLGDSALYLCASSLVQGEYEQFFGPGTRLTVL.

The rearrangement uses TRBV10-3 and TRBJ2-7; no reliable D call. V lost 3 bases, J lost 0 bases, and 6 bases lay in between. Germline V gives CDR1 ENHRY, CDR2 SYGVKD. This CDR3 region has 13 residues. CDR3 bases: TGTGCCATCAGTGAACACGACTCCTACGAGCAGTACTTC. It codes for CAISEHDSYEQYF.

The chain joins TRBV5-1 to TRBJ1-1; TRBD1 is a possible D gene (6 bases). CDR1 is SGHRS and CDR2 is YFSETQ in the germline V gene. The CDR3 extends over 14 amino acids. With 0 bases removed from V and 5 bases from J, the gap between germline ends came to 11 bases. CDR3 amino acids: CASSLGGHLTEAFF. The CDR3 DNA follows: TGCGCCAGCAGCTTGGGGGGACACCTGACTGAAGCTTTCTTT.

This rearrangement joins TRBV29-1 to TRBJ2-2; the D gene is possibly TRBD2 (5 bases). CDR1 and CDR2 from the germline V gene are SQVTM and ANQGSEA. V was shortened by 7 bases and J by 6 bases, with 15 bases between the two germline ends. The CDR3 sequence is 13 residues long. The CDR3 region is CSGELGSAGELFF. The CDR3 nucleotides read TGCAGCGGCGAACTAGGATCGGCCGGGGAGCTGTTTTTT.

The chain is built from TRBV4-1 and TRBJ1-5, with 10 nucleotides matching TRBD1. V gave up 0 bases and J gave up 2 bases; unmatched junction bases: 4. The CDR3 extends over 17 amino acids. Germline loops: CDR1 MGHRA, CDR2 YSYEKL. CDR3 in DNA: TGCGCCAGCAGCCAAGATTGGGACAGGGGTGGCAATCAGCCCCAGCATTTT. Translation gives CASSQDWDRGGNQPQHF.

This sequence joins TRBV27 and TRBJ2-7, with 7 bases that match TRBD1. The CDR3 loop spans 14 amino acids. Germline CDR1 and CDR2: MNHEY and SMNVEV (reference sequence). V shed 4 bases, J shed 3 bases, and the junction held 6 bases outside the gene matches. The CDR3 bases are TGTGCCAGCAGTTCATACAGGGACAGCTACGAGCAGTACTTC. This sequence encodes CASSSYRDSYEQYF.

The chain employs TRBV6-6 and TRBJ2-4; D unclear. This CDR3 has 14 amino acids. Germline V gene sequence: CDR1 MNHNY, CDR2 SVGAGI (reference sequence). V shed 5 bases and J shed 8 bases, with 16 bases lying between them. The CDR3 bases are TGTGCCAGCAGTCAGAGTCGCACTTTACACATTCAGTACTTC. This encodes CASSQSRTLHIQYF.

The chain has TRBV18 and TRBJ1-1; TRBD1 is a possible D gene (6 bases). CDR3 length equals 14 residues. V lost 3 bases, J lost 2 bases, and 10 bases lay in between. Germline V lookup: CDR1 KGHSH, CDR2 LQKENI. The CDR3 loop is CASSPKTGNTEAFF. In DNA, the CDR3 is TGTGCCAGCTCACCGAAGACAGGAAACACTGAAGCTTTCTTT.

V gene TRBV5-1 combines with J gene TRBJ2-5, with TRBD2 matching over 8 bases. The CDR3 is 15 amino acids. The germline gives CDR1 SGHRS, CDR2 YFSETQ. V trimming: 4 bases; J trimming: 4 bases; junction bases outside the gene matches: 9. The CDR3 reads CASSRNPSGGETQYF. CDR3 DNA sequence: TGCGCCAGCAGCCGCAACCCAAGCGGGGGAGAGACCCAGTACTTC.

The rearrangement uses TRBV29-1 and TRBJ2-7; TRBD2 agrees at 11 bases. Per germline, CDR1 SQVTM and CDR2 ANQGSEA. The V and J ends lost 5 bases and 0 bases, in that order; junction bases with no gene match: 12. The CDR3 extends over 17 amino acids. The CDR3 is CSVSVAGLADPSYEQYF. CDR3 nucleotide sequence: TGCAGCGTTTCTGTCGCGGGACTAGCGGACCCCTCCTACGAGCAGTACTTC.

The gene calls are TRBV9 and TRBJ2-7; 8 bases are a match to TRBD2. The CDR3 totals 14 residues. Germline CDR1 and CDR2: SGDLS and YYNGEE. V gave up 0 bases and J gave up 3 bases; unmatched junction bases: 2. In DNA form, the CDR3 reads TGTGCCAGCAGCGTAGCGGCGGGAGGCTACGAGCAGTACTTC. This sequence encodes CASSVAAGGYEQYF.

The V and J genes are TRBV28 and TRBJ1-5, with 8 bases aligning to TRBD1. There are 14 residues in the CDR3. Germline V CDR1 and CDR2: MDHEN, SYDVKM. V dropped 4 bases and J dropped 4; count of bases not matched to a gene: 3. The chain's CDR3 is CASSYGTGNQPQHF. CDR3 in DNA: TGTGCCAGCAGTTACGGGACAGGAAATCAGCCCCAGCATTTT.

As DNA, the CDR3 is TGTGCCTGGAGTGATTGGGGGGCTAATGAAAAACTGTTTTTT. Its protein is CAWSDWGANEKLFF. The chain employs TRBV30 and TRBJ1-4, with D perhaps TRBD1 (5 bases). The CDR3 has 14 amino acids. Looked up from germline, CDR1 is GTSNPN and CDR2 is SVGIG (reference sequence). V was cut by 1 base and J by 3 bases, with 9 bases left in between.

The chain links TRBV2 to TRBJ1-5, with unresolved D. The V gene lost 5 bases and the J gene lost 0 bases, with 8 bases spanning the gap. Germline-derived CDR1 and CDR2 are SNHLY and FYNNEI. The CDR3 has 14 residues. This CDR3 is CASSRLNSNQPQHF. For the CDR3, the DNA is TGTGCCAGCAGTCGTCTCAATAGCAATCAGCCCCAGCATTTT.

The chain has TRBV27 and TRBJ1-2, with unresolved D. Trimming left V 9 bases short and J 4 bases short, with 15 bases between. The CDR3 length is 13 residues. CDR1 MNHEY and CDR2 SMNVEV come from the germline V gene (reference sequence). CDR3 region: CASSGGPPYGYTF. Written as DNA, the CDR3 is TGTGCCAGTTCGGGAGGACCCCCCTATGGCTACACCTTC.

V is TRBV23-1 and J is TRBJ1-5; 8 nucleotides agree with TRBD1. TRBV23-1 carries the ORF label, with uncertain function. V shed 6 bases, J shed 0 bases, and the junction held 4 bases outside the gene matches. The CDR3 covers 15 residues. The CDR3 protein is CASRSGTGSNQPQHF. CDR3 nucleotide sequence: TGCGCCAGCAGGTCCGGGACAGGTAGCAATCAGCCCCAGCATTTT.

The chain recombines TRBV29-1 with TRBJ1-1, with TRBD1 identical over 8 bases. The V and J ends lost 6 bases and 6 bases, in that order; junction bases with no gene match: 6. Germline assignment: CDR1 SQVTM and CDR2 ANQGSEA. The CDR3 spans 12 residues. The CDR3 sequence is CSVQRTGSEAFF. CDR3 sequence (DNA): TGCAGCGTACAAAGGACAGGGTCTGAAGCTTTCTTT.

The rearrangement links TRBV5-1 to TRBJ2-3, with a tentative D call TRBD2 (6 bases). The CDR3 totals 13 residues. With 4 bases removed from V and 8 bases from J, the gap between germline ends came to 14 bases. Germline V lookup: CDR1 SGHRS, CDR2 YFSETQ. The CDR3 protein is CASSLGGRSTQYF. The CDR3 DNA sequence: TGCGCCAGCAGCCTGGGAGGACGAAGTACGCAGTATTTT.

This clone was counted only a few times. This chain uses TRBV29-1 with TRBJ2-3, with D possibly TRBD1 on 5 matching bases. Germline V gene data show CDR1 as SQVTM and CDR2 as ANQGSEA. This CDR3 is built from 14 residues. V lost 5 bases and J 1 base, leaving 13 bases between the germline ends. CDR3 region: CSVLLWGGTDTQYF. DNA of the CDR3: TGCAGCGTTCTGTTGTGGGGCGGCACAGATACGCAGTATTTT.

The chain carries TRBV5-6 and TRBJ2-7; 12 positions match TRBD1. Per the germline V gene, CDR1 is SGHDT and CDR2 is YYEEEE. The CDR3 loop spans 15 amino acids. The V and J ends lost 7 bases and 4 bases, in that order; junction bases with no gene match: 9. For the CDR3, the DNA is TGTGCCAGCGGATACATGGGACAGGGGGCGTACGAGCAGTACTTC. Translating gives CASGYMGQGAYEQYF.

This clone was counted between two and nine times. Other DNA sequences in the sample encode the same CDR3. The chain recombines TRBV5-1 with TRBJ2-5, with D perhaps matching TRBD2 (5 bases). The CDR3 loop spans 14 amino acids. Germline loops: CDR1 SGHRS, CDR2 YFSETQ. Trimming cost V 1 base and J 2 bases, with 9 bases left between them. Written as DNA, the CDR3 is TGCGCCAGCAGCTTGACTAGTGCACAAGAGACCCAGTACTTC. This gives the protein CASSLTSAQETQYF.

The genes are TRBV29-1 and TRBJ2-7; 8 bases map to TRBD2. The CDR3 extends over 15 amino acids. With V trimmed by 4 bases and J by 0 bases, 8 bases remained unmatched. CDR1 is SQVTM and CDR2 is ANQGSEA in the germline V gene. The CDR3 loop reads CSVAGYGRASYEQYF. In DNA form, the CDR3 reads TGCAGCGTTGCGGGTTACGGGAGGGCCTCCTACGAGCAGTACTTC.